This TCR beta chain was documented in a study of CD4 T cells in relation to SARS-CoV-2 and coronaviruses. V was pared by 0 bases and J by 4 bases, with 2 bases of the junction left unmatched. The CDR3 loop spans 14 amino acids. CDR1 is SGHRS, CDR2 YFSETQ, per germline. Unexposed donor CD4+ T cells date from about 2011-2018, before the COVID-19 pandemic. Isolation of CD4+ T cells took place after around eleven days in culture. In the case of this clone: Its antigen is still unknown.

The table came from immunoSEQ multiplex PCR; TCRdb's copy has only in-frame clones and leaves some out. The data contain about 21,000 clones, about 80% of them singletons. Sequencing input: CD4+ T cells from PBMCs, cultured in vitro. This rearrangement joins TRBV5-1 to TRBJ2-7; 9 bases match TRBD2. The source of this sequence is a human donor in good health. CDR3 sequence (DNA): TGCGCCAGCAGCTTGGATGCGGGAGGGTACGAGCAGTACTTC. Translated, it gives CASSLDAGGYEQYF.